The rows below give T cell receptor beta chains drawn from one sample of a study of metastatic and nonmetastatic thyroid tumors. Via MiXCR, TCRdb re-called the PCR reads. The sample records around 30,000 clones, roughly 13% being singletons. Sequenced input: blood. The receptors were gathered from a female donor with papillary thyroid cancer or a benign thyroid nodule (not recorded which). Some clones in this sample may be carry-over from other donors' samples. CDR3s include the opening cysteine and the closing phenylalanine or tryptophan. The D gene is left open where the match is weak. Only part of the rows carry a size: once, few, many, or a class if the clone is expanded.

TGTGCCAGCAGCCTAAAGCCTCGGGGAGGGGCGGGCAATCAGCCCCAGCATTTT	CASSLKPRGGAGNQPQHF	-	TRBV11-1	TRBJ1-5	many
TGTGCCAGCTCACGAGTAAACACCGGGGAGCTGTTTTTT	CASSRVNTGELFF	-	TRBV18	TRBJ2-2	many
TGTGCCAGCAACAGGGGGACTAGCGGTAGTGAGCAGTTCTTC	CASNRGTSGSEQFF	TRBD2	TRBV9	TRBJ2-1	many
TGTGCCAGCAGCCTTGCGGGGAGGGCCGAAGATACGCAGTATTTT	CASSLAGRAEDTQYF	TRBD2	TRBV28	TRBJ2-3	many
TGCGCCAGCAGCCAAACCTGGGGGGGAGGCCCCTACGAGCAGTACTTC	CASSQTWGGGPYEQYF	TRBD2	TRBV4-3	TRBJ2-7	many
TGTGCCAGCAGTACCCAGGGGCTACACGACGACACCGGGGAGCTGTTTTTT	CASSTQGLHDDTGELFF	-	TRBV6-4	TRBJ2-2	many
TGTGCCAGCAGCTTCCCACTCCGACTAGCGGGAGGCGAGCAGTACTTC	CASSFPLRLAGGEQYF	TRBD2	TRBV11-2	TRBJ2-7	many
TGTGCCAGCAGTTTACTAGGCGGGAAGATCTACGAGCAGTACTTC	CASSLLGGKIYEQYF	-	TRBV27	TRBJ2-7	many
TGTGCCAGCAGTGAAATCCCCGGGGGTCGCACCGGGGAGCTGTTTTTT	CASSEIPGGRTGELFF	-	TRBV6-1	TRBJ2-2	many
TGTGCCAGCGGAGGAAGGACAGGGAGACTTCAGCCCCAGCATTTT	CASGGRTGRLQPQHF	TRBD1	TRBV6-1	TRBJ1-5	many
TGTGCCATCAGTGAGTCGGTGGGAATCCGTTCACCCCTCCACTTT	CAISESVGIRSPLHF	-	TRBV10-3	TRBJ1-6	many
TGTGCCAGTAAGGTTTGGGGTAGCAATCAGCCCCGGCATTTT	CASKVWGSNQPRHF	-	TRBV19	TRBJ1-5	many
TGTGCCAGCAAAATAGGGGGTTCCTACAATGAGCAGTTCTTC	CASKIGGSYNEQFF	-	TRBV28	TRBJ2-1	many
TGTGCCATCAGTCGGGACGGGAGCTCTGGAAACACCATATATTTT	CAISRDGSSGNTIYF	-	TRBV7-2	TRBJ1-3	-
TGTGCCAGCAGCTTAGAATTAGCGGGAGGGCGATCCAATGAGCAGTTCTTC	CASSLELAGGRSNEQFF	TRBD2	TRBV11-3	TRBJ2-1	many
TGCGCCAGCAGCCCCAACCCGGGACTAGCGGGGGGGCGTAATGAGCAGTTCTTC	CASSPNPGLAGGRNEQFF	TRBD2	TRBV5-1	TRBJ2-1	-
TGCAGTGCTAGAGACGGACTCAACGAGCAGTACTTC	CSARDGLNEQYF	-	TRBV20-1	TRBJ2-7	many
TGTGCCAGCCGAACTAGCGTCGGCGGTACGCAGTATTTT	CASRTSVGGTQYF	TRBD2	TRBV6-2/TRBV6-3	TRBJ2-3	many
TGTGCCAGCAGCGTAGGGGGCCTAGGGATCTACGAGCAGTACTTC	CASSVGGLGIYEQYF	-	TRBV9	TRBJ2-7	many
TGTGCCAGCAGCCAAGGTTTGGGTTTGGGCTCCGGGGAGCTGTTTTTT	CASSQGLGLGSGELFF	-	TRBV13	TRBJ2-2	many
TGTGCCAGCAGCTTTGCTGGCTCCTACAATGAGCAGTTCTTC	CASSFAGSYNEQFF	-	TRBV7-9	TRBJ2-1	many
TGTGCCAGCAGCCGGCCCGGGACTAGCGGGGGGTTCGCCGGGGAGCTGTTTTTT	CASSRPGTSGGFAGELFF	TRBD2	TRBV12-3/TRBV12-4	TRBJ2-2	-
TGCAGTGCTATAACTATCTTGAACACTGAAGCTTTCTTT	CSAITILNTEAFF	-	TRBV20-1	TRBJ1-1	many
TGCGCCAGCAGCGGAGGGAAGGCCGACAATGAGCAGTTCTTC	CASSGGKADNEQFF	-	TRBV5-1	TRBJ2-1	once
TGCGCCAGCAGCCCTAGGGAACCGGAAAGCATTGAAGCTTTCTTT	CASSPREPESIEAFF	-	TRBV4-1	TRBJ1-1	many
TGTGTCAGCAGCCAAGACACACAACGGGGCGCCACCGGGGAGCTGTTTTTT	CVSSQDTQRGATGELFF	-	TRBV4-2	TRBJ2-2	-
TGTGCCAGCAGACGGACTAGCGGGCGTGCCTACGAGCAGTACTTT	CASRRTSGRAYEQYF	TRBD2	TRBV3-1	TRBJ2-7	-
TGTGCCAGTAGCGCAAGAACCGGGAACTCCTACGAGCAGTACTTC	CASSARTGNSYEQYF	-	TRBV19	TRBJ2-7	many
TGTGCCAGCAGCTTACTGACTAGCGGGAGCGGGCCAGATACGCAGTATTTT	CASSLLTSGSGPDTQYF	TRBD2	TRBV7-9	TRBJ2-3	many
TGTGCCAGCAGTGCGACAGGGGTCTACGAGCAGTACTTC	CASSATGVYEQYF	TRBD1	TRBV2	TRBJ2-7	many
TGTGCCAGCATTCCGGGACAGGGTACCTCTGGGGCCAACGTCCTGACTTTC	CASIPGQGTSGANVLTF	TRBD1	TRBV6-1	TRBJ2-6	many
TGCAGCCTCGTAACGGGAAAGACAGATACGCAGTATTTT	CSLVTGKTDTQYF	-	TRBV20-1	TRBJ2-3	many
TGTGCCAGCAGTCTGTGGTCCGGGGCCAATCAGCCCCAGCATTTT	CASSLWSGANQPQHF	-	TRBV28	TRBJ1-5	few
TGTGCCAGCAGTTTGGGGAAGGCTAATGAAAAACTGTTTTTT	CASSLGKANEKLFF	-	TRBV28	TRBJ1-4	many